Presented here are 2 T cell receptor beta chains from one specimen sequenced in a study of response to subunit inactivated influenza vaccine. Via MiXCR, TCRdb re-called the RT-PCR reads, giving one row per CDR3 protein. Seen here are more than 400,000 distinct CDR3 sequences, around 7.7% observed once, and the top ten hold approximately 14%. The specimen comprised PBMCs from blood, sampled 23 to 25 months after vaccination. Every receptor here comes from a man aged 50-75 years who received an inactivated influenza vaccine.

The table lists this clonotype with a few counts. The chain joins TRBV11-3 to TRBJ2-5, with 7 nucleotides matching TRBD1. V gave up 4 bases and J gave up 4 bases; unmatched junction bases: 9. CDR3 length: 15 residues. The germline gives CDR1 SGHNT, CDR2 YENEEA. The CDR3 here is CASSSTGARGETQYF. The CDR3 DNA reads TGTGCCAGCAGCTCTACAGGGGCACGAGGAGAGACCCAGTACTTC.

The table lists this clonotype with a count of one. V gene TRBV27 combines with J gene TRBJ2-7, with TRBD1 matching over 9 bases. This CDR3 has 16 residues. V dropped 1 base and J dropped 5; count of bases not matched to a gene: 9. The germline V gene encodes CDR1 MNHEY and CDR2 SMNVEV (reference sequence). The CDR3 DNA follows: TGTGCCAGCAGTTTATTGGGAGGACAGGGGACCCACGAGCAGTACTTC. Residues: CASSLLGGQGTHEQYF.